This T cell receptor (beta chain) is from a study of control samples from healthy donors and cancer patients. Libraries were prepared by immunoSEQ multiplex PCR; TCRdb keeps only in-frame clonotypes and omits some of them. The top ten hold around 6.8% of the sample, which has hundreds of thousands of clones, 80% to 95% seen once. CDR3 length: 15 residues. Germline CDR1 is SGHTA and CDR2 is FQGTGA. The V segment lost 5 bases and the J segment 7 bases; nucleotides outside the gene matches: 8. The TCR originated in a man aged 35-49 years with head and neck cancer. Input material: PBMCs. This chain uses TRBV7-3 with TRBJ1-6, with 7 bases lining up with TRBD1. This CDR3 reads CASSLRQGDNSPLHF. DNA of the CDR3: TGTGCCAGCAGCCTTCGACAGGGTGACAATTCACCCCTCCACTTT.